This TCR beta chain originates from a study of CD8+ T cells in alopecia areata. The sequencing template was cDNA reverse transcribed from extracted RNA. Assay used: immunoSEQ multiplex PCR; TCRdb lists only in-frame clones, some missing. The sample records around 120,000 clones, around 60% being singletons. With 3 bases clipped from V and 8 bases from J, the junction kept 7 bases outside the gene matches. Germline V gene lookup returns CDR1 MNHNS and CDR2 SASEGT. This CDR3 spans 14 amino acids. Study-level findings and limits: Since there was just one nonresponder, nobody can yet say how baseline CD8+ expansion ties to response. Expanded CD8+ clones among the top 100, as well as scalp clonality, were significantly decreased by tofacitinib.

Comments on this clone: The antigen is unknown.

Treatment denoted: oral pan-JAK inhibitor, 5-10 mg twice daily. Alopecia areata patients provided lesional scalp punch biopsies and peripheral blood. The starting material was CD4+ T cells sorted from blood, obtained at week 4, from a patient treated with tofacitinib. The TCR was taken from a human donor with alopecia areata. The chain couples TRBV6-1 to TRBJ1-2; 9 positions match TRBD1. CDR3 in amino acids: CASSEGQGTGGYTF. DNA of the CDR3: TGTGCCAGCAGTGAGGGACAGGGTACAGGAGGCTACACCTTC.